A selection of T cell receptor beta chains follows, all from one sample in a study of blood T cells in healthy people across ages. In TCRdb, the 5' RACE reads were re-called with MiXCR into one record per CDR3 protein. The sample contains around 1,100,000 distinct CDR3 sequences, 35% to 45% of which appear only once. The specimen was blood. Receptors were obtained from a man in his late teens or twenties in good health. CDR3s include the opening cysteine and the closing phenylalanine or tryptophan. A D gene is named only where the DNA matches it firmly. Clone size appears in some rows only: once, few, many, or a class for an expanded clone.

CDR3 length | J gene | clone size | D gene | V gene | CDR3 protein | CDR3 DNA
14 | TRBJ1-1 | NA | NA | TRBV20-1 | CSTVRPGYDSEAFF | TGCAGTACAGTACGGCCAGGGTATGATTCTGAAGCTTTCTTT
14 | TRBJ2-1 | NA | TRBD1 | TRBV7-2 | CASSLGQGSNEQFF | TGTGCCAGCAGCTTAGGACAGGGAAGTAATGAGCAGTTCTTC
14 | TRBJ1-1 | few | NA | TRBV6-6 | CASNSGVTNTEAFF | TGTGCCAGCAATTCCGGGGTTACGAACACTGAAGCTTTCTTT
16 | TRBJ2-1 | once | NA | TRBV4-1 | CAGSRYTGESYNEQFF | TGCGCCGGCAGCCGGTACACAGGAGAATCCTACAATGAGCAGTTCTTC
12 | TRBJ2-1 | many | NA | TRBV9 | CASSVGDNEQFF | TGTGCCAGCAGCGTAGGAGACAATGAGCAGTTCTTC
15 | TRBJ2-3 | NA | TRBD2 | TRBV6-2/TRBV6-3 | CASSRGGEYTDTQYF | TGTGCCAGCAGTCGCGGGGGGGAGTACACAGATACGCAGTATTTT
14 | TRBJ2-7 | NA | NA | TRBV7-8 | CASSQVRDLYEQYF | TGTGCCAGCAGCCAAGTCCGGGACCTCTACGAGCAGTACTTC
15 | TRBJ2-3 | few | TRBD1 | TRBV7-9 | CASSLSTGGKDTQYF | TGTGCCAGCAGCTTATCGACAGGGGGGAAAGATACGCAGTATTTT
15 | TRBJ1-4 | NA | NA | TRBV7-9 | CASSLGRGGDEKLFF | TGTGCCAGCAGCCTAGGACGGGGGGGTGATGAAAAACTGTTTTTT
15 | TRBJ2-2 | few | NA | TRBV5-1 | CASSSDQGHTGELFF | TGCGCCAGCAGCTCGGACCAGGGTCACACCGGGGAGCTGTTTTTT
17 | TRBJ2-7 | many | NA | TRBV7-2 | CASSPDGAPNLFYEQYF | TGTGCCAGCAGCCCTGATGGGGCCCCAAACCTATTCTACGAGCAGTACTTC
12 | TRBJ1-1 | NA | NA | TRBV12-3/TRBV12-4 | CASWGSDRGAFF | TGTGCCAGCTGGGGGTCGGACCGGGGAGCTTTCTTT
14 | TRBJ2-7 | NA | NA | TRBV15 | CATSRDTFTYEQYF | TGTGCCACCAGCAGAGATACATTTACCTACGAGCAGTACTTC
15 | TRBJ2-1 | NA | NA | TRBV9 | CASSAGAGWESEQFF | TGTGCCAGCAGCGCCGGCGCGGGGTGGGAAAGCGAGCAGTTCTTC
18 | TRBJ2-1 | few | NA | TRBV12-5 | CASGLVMGRGGKGNEQFF | TGTGCTAGTGGTTTGGTAATGGGTAGGGGGGGGAAAGGCAATGAGCAGTTCTTC